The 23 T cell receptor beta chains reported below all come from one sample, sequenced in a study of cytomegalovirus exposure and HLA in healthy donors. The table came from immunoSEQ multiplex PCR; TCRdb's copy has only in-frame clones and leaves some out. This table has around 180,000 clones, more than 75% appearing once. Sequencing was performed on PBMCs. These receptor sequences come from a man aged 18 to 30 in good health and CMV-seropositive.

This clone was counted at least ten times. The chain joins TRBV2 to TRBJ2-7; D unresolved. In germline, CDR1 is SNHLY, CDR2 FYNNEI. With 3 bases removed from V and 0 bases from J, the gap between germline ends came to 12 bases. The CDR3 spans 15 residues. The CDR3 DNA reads TGTGCCAGCAGTGATCCCGACAAGCCCTCCTACGAGCAGTACTTC. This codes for CASSDPDKPSYEQYF. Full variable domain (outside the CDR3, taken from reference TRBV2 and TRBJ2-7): EPEVTQTPSHQVTQMGQEVILRCVPISNHLYFYWYRQILGQKVEFLVSFYNNEISEKSEIFDDQFSVERPDGSNFTLKIRSTKLEDSAMYFCASSDPDKPSYEQYFGPGTRLTVT.

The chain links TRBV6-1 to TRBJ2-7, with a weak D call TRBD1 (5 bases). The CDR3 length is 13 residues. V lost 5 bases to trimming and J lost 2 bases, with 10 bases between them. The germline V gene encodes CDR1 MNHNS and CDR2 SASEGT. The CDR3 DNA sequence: TGTGCCAGCAGTCCAGGGAACACCTACGAGCAGTACTTC. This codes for CASSPGNTYEQYF.

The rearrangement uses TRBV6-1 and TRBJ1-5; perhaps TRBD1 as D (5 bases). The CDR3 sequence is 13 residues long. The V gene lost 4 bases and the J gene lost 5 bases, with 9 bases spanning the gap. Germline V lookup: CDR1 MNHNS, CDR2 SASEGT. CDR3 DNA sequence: TGTGCCAGCAGTGGCAGGGACTATCAGCCCCAGCATTTT. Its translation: CASSGRDYQPQHF.

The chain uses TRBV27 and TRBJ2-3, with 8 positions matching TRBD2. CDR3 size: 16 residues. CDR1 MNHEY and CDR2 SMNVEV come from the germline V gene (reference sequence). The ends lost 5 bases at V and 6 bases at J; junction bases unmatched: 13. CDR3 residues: CASSPMPGTRRDTQYF. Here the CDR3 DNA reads TGTGCCAGCAGTCCCATGCCTGGGACTAGACGGGATACGCAGTATTTT.

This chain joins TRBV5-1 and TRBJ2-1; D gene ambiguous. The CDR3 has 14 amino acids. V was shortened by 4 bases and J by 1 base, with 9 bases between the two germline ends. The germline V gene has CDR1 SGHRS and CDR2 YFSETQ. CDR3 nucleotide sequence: TGCGCCAGCAGCCAATACAGATCCTACAATGAGCAGTTCTTC. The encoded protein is CASSQYRSYNEQFF.

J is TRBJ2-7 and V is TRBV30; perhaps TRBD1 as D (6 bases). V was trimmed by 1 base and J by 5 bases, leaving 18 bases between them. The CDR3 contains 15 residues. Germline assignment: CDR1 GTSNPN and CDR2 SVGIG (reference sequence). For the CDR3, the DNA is TGTGCCTGGAGTGCTCTCGGGACAAGGAATCACGAGCAGTACTTC. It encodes CAWSALGTRNHEQYF.

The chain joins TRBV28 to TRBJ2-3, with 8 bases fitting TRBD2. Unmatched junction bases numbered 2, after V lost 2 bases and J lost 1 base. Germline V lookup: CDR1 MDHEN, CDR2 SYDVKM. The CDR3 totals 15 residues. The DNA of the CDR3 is TGTGCCAGCAGTTTAGCGGGAGGCGGCACAGATACGCAGTATTTT. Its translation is CASSLAGGGTDTQYF.

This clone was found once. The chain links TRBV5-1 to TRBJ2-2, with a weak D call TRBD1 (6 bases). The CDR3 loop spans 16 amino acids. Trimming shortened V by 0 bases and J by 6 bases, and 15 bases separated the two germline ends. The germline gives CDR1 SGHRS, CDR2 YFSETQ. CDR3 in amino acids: CASSLDSASGAGELFF. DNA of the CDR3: TGCGCCAGCAGCTTGGATTCGGCCTCAGGGGCCGGGGAGCTGTTTTTT.

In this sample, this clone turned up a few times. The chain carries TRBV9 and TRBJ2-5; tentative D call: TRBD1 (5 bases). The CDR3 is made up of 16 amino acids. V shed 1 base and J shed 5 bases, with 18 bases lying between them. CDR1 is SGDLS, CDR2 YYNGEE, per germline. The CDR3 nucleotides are TGTGCCAGCAGCGTAAGGGGCCGGTCAAGTAGGGAGACCCAGTACTTC. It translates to CASSVRGRSSRETQYF.

The CDR3 region is CASTVPGTNYGYTF. The CDR3 nucleotides read TGTGCCAGCACCGTTCCGGGGACAAACTATGGCTACACCTTC. The chain is built from TRBV7-9 and TRBJ1-2; possible D gene TRBD1, 6 bases. The germline CDR1 and CDR2 sequences are SEHNR and FQNEAQ (reference sequence). The CDR3 runs to 14 residues. V was clipped by 7 bases and J by 2 bases, with 14 bases between them.

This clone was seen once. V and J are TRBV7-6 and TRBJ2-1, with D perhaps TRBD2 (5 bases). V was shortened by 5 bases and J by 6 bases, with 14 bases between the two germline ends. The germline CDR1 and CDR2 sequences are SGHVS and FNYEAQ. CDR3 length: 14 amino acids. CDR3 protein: CASSQPTRTNEQFF. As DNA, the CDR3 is TGTGCCAGCAGCCAACCAACTAGGACCAATGAGCAGTTCTTC.

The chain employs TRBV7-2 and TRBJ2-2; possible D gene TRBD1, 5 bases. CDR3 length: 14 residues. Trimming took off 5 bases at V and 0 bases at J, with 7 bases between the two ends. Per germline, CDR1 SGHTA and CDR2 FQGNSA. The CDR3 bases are TGTGCCAGCAGCCCGACAGCGAACACCGGGGAGCTGTTTTTT. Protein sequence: CASSPTANTGELFF. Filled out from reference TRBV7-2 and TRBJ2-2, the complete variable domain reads GAGVSQSPSNKVTEKGKDVELRCDPISGHTALYWYRQSLGQGLEFLIYFQGNSAPDKSGLPSDRFSAERTGGSVSTLTIQRTQQEDSAVYLCASSPTANTGELFFGEGSRLTVL.

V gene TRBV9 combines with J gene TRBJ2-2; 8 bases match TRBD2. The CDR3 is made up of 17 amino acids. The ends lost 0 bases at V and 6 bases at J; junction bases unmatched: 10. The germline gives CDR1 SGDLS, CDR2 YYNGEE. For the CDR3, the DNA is TGTGCCAGCAGCGTAGCTAAGAGACTAGCGTTTGCCGGGGAGCTGTTTTTT. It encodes CASSVAKRLAFAGELFF.

The CDR3 loop reads CASRIPAGNTEAFF. DNA of the CDR3: TGTGCCAGTAGAATCCCGGCGGGGAACACTGAAGCTTTCTTT. The chain has TRBV19 and TRBJ1-1; D call uncertain. In germline, CDR1 is LNHDA, CDR2 SQIVND (reference sequence). With 6 bases removed from V and 1 base from J, the gap between germline ends came to 12 bases. The CDR3 covers 14 residues.

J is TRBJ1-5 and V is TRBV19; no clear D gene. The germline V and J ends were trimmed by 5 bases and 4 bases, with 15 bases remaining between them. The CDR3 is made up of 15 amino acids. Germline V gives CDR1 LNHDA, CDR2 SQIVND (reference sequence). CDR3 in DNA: TGTGCCAGTAGTGTTATGGCGACGGGGAATCAGCCCCAGCATTTT. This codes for CASSVMATGNQPQHF.

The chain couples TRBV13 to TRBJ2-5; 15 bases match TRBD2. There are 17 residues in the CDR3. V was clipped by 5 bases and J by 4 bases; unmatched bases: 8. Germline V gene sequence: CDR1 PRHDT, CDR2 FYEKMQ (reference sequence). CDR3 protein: CASSRALGLAGGETQYF. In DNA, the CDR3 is TGTGCCAGCAGCCGAGCCTTGGGACTAGCGGGAGGAGAGACCCAGTACTTC. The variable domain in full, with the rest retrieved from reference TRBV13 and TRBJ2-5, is AAGVIQSPRHLIKEKRETATLKCYPIPRHDTVYWYQQGPGQDPQFLISFYEKMQSDKGSIPDRFSAQQFSDYHSELNMSSLELGDSALYFCASSRALGLAGGETQYFGPGTRLLVL.

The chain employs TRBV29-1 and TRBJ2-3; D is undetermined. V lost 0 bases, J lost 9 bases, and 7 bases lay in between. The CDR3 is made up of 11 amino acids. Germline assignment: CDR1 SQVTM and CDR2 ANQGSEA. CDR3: CSVEDPGTQYF. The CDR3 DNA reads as TGCAGCGTTGAAGATCCAGGCACGCAGTATTTT.

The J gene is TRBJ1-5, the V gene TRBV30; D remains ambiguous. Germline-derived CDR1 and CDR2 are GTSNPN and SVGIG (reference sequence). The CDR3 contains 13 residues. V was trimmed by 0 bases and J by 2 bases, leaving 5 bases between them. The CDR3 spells CAWSVIGNQPQHF. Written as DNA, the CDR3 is TGTGCCTGGAGTGTTATAGGCAATCAGCCCCAGCATTTT.

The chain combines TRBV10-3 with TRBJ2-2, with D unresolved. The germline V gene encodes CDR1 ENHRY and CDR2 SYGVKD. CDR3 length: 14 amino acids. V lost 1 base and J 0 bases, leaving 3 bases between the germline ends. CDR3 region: CAISEYSNTGELFF. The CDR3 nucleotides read TGTGCCATCAGTGAGTACTCGAACACCGGGGAGCTGTTTTTT.

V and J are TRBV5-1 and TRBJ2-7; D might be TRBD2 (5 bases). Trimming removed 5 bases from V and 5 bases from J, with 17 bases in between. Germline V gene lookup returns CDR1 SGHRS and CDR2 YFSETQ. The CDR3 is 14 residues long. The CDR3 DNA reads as TGCGCCAGCAGTCGGGGATTTGAGCGTGACGAGCAGTACTTC. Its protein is CASSRGFERDEQYF. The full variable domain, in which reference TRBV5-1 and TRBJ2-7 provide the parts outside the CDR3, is KAGVTQTPRYLIKTRGQQVTLSCSPISGHRSVSWYQQTPGQGLQFLFEYFSETQRNKGNFPGRFSGRQFSNSRSEMNVSTLELGDSALYLCASSRGFERDEQYFGPGTRLTVT.

As DNA, the CDR3 is TGTGCCAGCAGCGATAGTAGACAGGGCTCCTACGAGCAGTACTTC. Translation: CASSDSRQGSYEQYF. The genes are TRBV13 and TRBJ2-7; 7 bases are shared with TRBD1. V lost 5 bases and J lost 0; bases outside the gene matches: 7. The CDR3 runs 15 residues. Germline CDR1 is PRHDT and CDR2 is FYEKMQ (reference sequence).

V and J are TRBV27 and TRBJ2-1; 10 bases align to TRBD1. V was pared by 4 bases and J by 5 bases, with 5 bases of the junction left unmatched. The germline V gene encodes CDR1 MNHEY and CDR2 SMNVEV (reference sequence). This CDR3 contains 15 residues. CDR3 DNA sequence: TGTGCCAGCAGTTCACCGGGACAGGGGCACAATGAGCAGTTCTTC. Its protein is CASSSPGQGHNEQFF.

CDR3 loop: CASTLLTEAFF. The CDR3 DNA reads TGTGCCAGCACCCTTTTGACAGAAGCTTTCTTT. This chain connects TRBV11-2 to TRBJ1-1; D not certain. Per germline, CDR1 SGHAT and CDR2 FQNNGV. The CDR3 is 11 amino acids. V dropped 7 bases and J dropped 8 bases, with 11 bases sitting between them.